The clone carrying this TCR beta chain has more than one count but fewer than ten. Running of the assay took place at deep level. Sequencing was performed with immunoSEQ multiplex PCR; in TCRdb, only in-frame clones are kept and a portion is missing. The data hold about 92,000 clones, with roughly three quarters observed a single time. Germline V CDR1 and CDR2: MNHEY, SMNVEV (reference sequence). There are 14 residues in the CDR3. Germline trimming cut 5 bases from V and 0 bases from J; bases unmatched to any gene: 4. The data were taken from a study of shared clonotypes between healthy human individuals.

The chain carries TRBV27 and TRBJ2-7, with 7 positions matching TRBD2. This sequence was found in a young man in good health. Source material: memory CD8+ T cells sorted from blood. Noted subset: CD45RO+ cells pooled with CCR7-negative TemRA cells. CDR3 bases: TGTGCCAGCAGTCTTCTAGCGGCCTCCTACGAGCAGTACTTC. It specifies CASSLLAASYEQYF.